The 8 T cell receptor beta chains below come from one sample, sequenced in a study of blood T cell repertoires in COVID-19. Profiling relied on immunoSEQ multiplex PCR, and the TCRdb table lists in-frame clones only, not all of them. The table shows about 190,000 clones, with approximately 81% occurring only once. What was sequenced was peripheral blood. The receptors shown here come from a woman of 80 years or more with acute or convalescent COVID-19.

CDR3 loop: CASSDGGLAYNEQFF. CDR3 DNA: TGTGCCAGCAGTGACGGGGGCCTAGCCTACAATGAGCAGTTCTTC. This chain links TRBV6-4 with TRBJ2-1; possible D gene TRBD1, 6 bases. V lost 2 bases to trimming and J lost 2 bases, with 10 bases between them. This CDR3 is built from 15 residues. Germline V lookup: CDR1 MRHNA, CDR2 SNTAGT.

This clone was counted only a few times. The chain is built from TRBV18 and TRBJ1-2; 7 bases align to TRBD1. The CDR3 sequence is 14 residues long. The germline gives CDR1 KGHSH, CDR2 LQKENI. Unmatched junction bases numbered 0, after V lost 2 bases and J lost 0 bases. The CDR3 is CASSPDRANYGYTF. The CDR3, as DNA: TGTGCCAGCTCACCAGACAGGGCTAACTATGGCTACACCTTC.

The CDR3 loop is CASSLAGGEQYF. In DNA form, the CDR3 reads TGTGCCAGCAGCCTGGCCGGGGGCGAGCAGTACTTC. The V and J genes are TRBV2 and TRBJ2-7; D might be TRBD2 (6 bases). Germline lookup yields CDR1 SNHLY and CDR2 FYNNEI. V dropped 6 bases and J dropped 6 bases, with 12 bases sitting between them. CDR3 length: 12 residues.

The genes are TRBV18 and TRBJ2-7; no clear D gene. The CDR3 consists of 14 residues. Trimming took off 3 bases at V and 1 base at J, with 10 bases between the two ends. CDR1 and CDR2 from the germline V gene are KGHSH and LQKENI. The CDR3 nucleotides read TGTGCCAGCTCACCGACGCTAGGATCCTACGAGCAGTACTTC. As protein: CASSPTLGSYEQYF. The complete variable domain, with remaining parts taken from reference TRBV18 and TRBJ2-7, reads NAGVMQNPRHLVRRRGQEARLRCSPMKGHSHVYWYRQLPEEGLKFMVYLQKENIIDESGMPKERFSAEFPKEGPSILRIQQVVRGDSAAYFCASSPTLGSYEQYFGPGTRLTVT.

The chain employs TRBV3-1 (or the pseudogene TRBV3-2) and TRBJ2-7; 10 nucleotides agree with TRBD2. With 0 bases clipped from V and 2 bases from J, the junction kept 7 bases outside the gene matches. Germline CDR1 is LGHDT and CDR2 is YNNKEL (reference sequence). There are 17 residues in the CDR3. CDR3 nucleotide sequence: TGTGCCAGCAGCCAAGAAGCGGGAGGGCGGCTTCCCTACGAGCAGTACTTC. Amino acids: CASSQEAGGRLPYEQYF.

The gene calls are TRBV10-3 and TRBJ1-1, with D unresolved. V shed 10 bases and J shed 1 base, with 16 bases lying between them. The CDR3 is made up of 14 amino acids. The germline CDR1 and CDR2 sequences are ENHRY and SYGVKD. DNA of the CDR3: TGTGCCACCTCAAGTCAGGTTGAGAACACTGAAGCTTTCTTT. Its translation: CATSSQVENTEAFF.

This clone was counted between two and nine times. V gene TRBV9 combines with J gene TRBJ1-2, with 7 bases identical to TRBD1. CDR3 size: 15 residues. V was clipped by 0 bases and J by 9 bases; unmatched bases: 11. The V gene's germline CDR1 is SGDLS and CDR2 YYNGEE. CDR3 nucleotides: TGTGCCAGCAGCGTAGCCCCTTTGACAGGGTTCAGCTACACCTTC. Protein product: CASSVAPLTGFSYTF.

The chain uses TRBV7-2 and TRBJ1-2, with D perhaps TRBD1 (6 bases). CDR1 and CDR2 (germline): SGHTA, FQGNSA. V was clipped by 6 bases and J by 6 bases, with 17 bases between them. The length of the CDR3 is 14 residues. CDR3 sequence (DNA): TGTGCCAGCAGTCTTCCGGGACAACTAAATGGCTACACCTTC. Protein sequence: CASSLPGQLNGYTF.